This T cell receptor (beta chain) was sequenced during a study of T cells in Graves' hyperthyroidism and ophthalmopathy. Study-wide points: Ophthalmopathy was distinguished from stable hyperthyroidism by 13 V-J signatures. Prediction of ophthalmopathy progression came a median 6.5 months pre-onset.

A patient was excluded if there was uncontrolled infection, other autoimmune disease, pregnancy or lactation. Clinical symptoms, serum thyroxine, TRAb, thyroid ultrasound and orbital computed tomography established diagnosis. The CDR3 regions of TCR beta were amplified from RNA transcripts. Carried out on the TCR CDR3, a first-round RT-PCR used the HTBI primer set. MiXCR, applied by TCRdb to the multiplex PCR reads, yields one record per CDR3 protein. This sample has more than 500,000 distinct CDR3 sequences, with 35% to 50% found just once. V was clipped by 0 bases and J by 0 bases, with 3 bases between them. The CDR3 is made up of 13 amino acids. Looked up from germline, CDR1 is SGDLS and CDR2 is YYNGEE. This clonotype was seen at least ten times. As yet, its antigen is unknown.

The chain uses TRBV9 and TRBJ1-1; D ambiguous. The sequence came from an adult woman with Graves' disease, either hyperthyroidism or ophthalmopathy (not recorded which). The source material was peripheral blood or thyroid tissue (not recorded which). The CDR3 bases are TGTGCCAGCAGCGTAGACCTGAACACTGAAGCTTTCTTT. Its protein product is CASSVDLNTEAFF.